One sample yielded the 7 T cell receptor beta chains listed below, sequenced in a study of CD8 T cells in cerebrospinal fluid in Alzheimer's disease. TCRdb re-called the 10x single-cell sequencing reads and gives one entry per CDR3 protein, without DNA. This sample's table has over 950 distinct CDR3 sequences. Source material: cerebrospinal fluid. The receptors were sampled from a human donor in good health.

By frequency, this clonotype registers medium-sized (0.01 to 0.1%). The V call is TRBV19, the J call TRBJ2-1. The germline gives CDR1 LNHDA, CDR2 SQIVND (reference sequence). This CDR3 is 15 amino acids long. Here the CDR3 reads CASSADRGFYNEQFF. The full variable domain, with the rest looked up from reference TRBV19 and TRBJ2-1, is DGGITQSPKYLFRKEGQNVTLSCEQNLNHDAMYWYRQDPGQGLRLIYYSQIVNDFQKGDIAEGYSVSREKKESFPLTVTSAQKNPTAFYLCASSADRGFYNEQFFGPGTRLTVL.

According to its frequency, this clonotype is large. The V and J genes are TRBV7-2 and TRBJ2-3; absent DNA, TCRdb's TRBD2 call cannot be checked. The V gene's germline CDR1 is SGHTA and CDR2 FQGNSA. The CDR3 consists of 14 residues. Here the CDR3 reads CASSPAGTTDTQYF.

Its frequency marks this clonotype as medium-sized (0.01 to 0.1%). The chain is built from TRBV4-2 and TRBJ1-4. Germline V gives CDR1 LGHNA, CDR2 YNFKEQ. The CDR3 is 15 amino acids. The CDR3 sequence is CASGTLGGEPQALFF.

This clonotype is identified as medium-sized (0.01 to 0.1%) from frequency. The genes are TRBV18 and TRBJ2-2; as DNA is missing, the TRBD1 call by TCRdb cannot be tested. Germline V CDR1 and CDR2: KGHSH, LQKENI. The CDR3 runs 15 residues. The CDR3 region is CASSPRTGVTGELFF.

This clonotype shows up as medium-sized (0.01 to 0.1%) by frequency. This rearrangement joins TRBV20-1 to TRBJ1-6; TCRdb picks TRBD1, but there is no DNA to check that call. CDR3 length: 16 residues. CDR1 is DFQATT and CDR2 is SNEGSKA in the germline V gene (reference sequence). CDR3 in amino acids: CSARDPRTGSNSPLHF.

This clonotype is classed as large by frequency. This chain joins TRBV7-2 and TRBJ2-1. Germline V gene data show CDR1 as SGHTA and CDR2 as FQGNSA. CDR3 length: 16 amino acids. The CDR3 here is CASSLSGSSSYNEQFF.

This clonotype is called medium-sized based on its frequency. The V call is TRBV14, the J call TRBJ1-3; TCRdb selects TRBD1, and the lack of DNA leaves this call unchecked. This CDR3 has 15 amino acids. Looked up from germline, CDR1 is SGHDN and CDR2 is FVKESK. CDR3 sequence reads: CASSSRQFSGNTTYF.